This T cell receptor beta chain was sequenced in a study of blood T cell repertoires in COVID-19. About the research overall: Acute-phase and convalescent COVID-19 samples originated in the United States, Italy and Spain.

Germline CDR1 LNHNV, CDR2 YYDKDF (reference sequence). Trimming cost V 1 base and J 0 bases, with 19 bases left between them. This CDR3 spans 19 amino acids. In this sample, this clone turned up once. As originally analysed: Researchers report that nucleated cell counts were estimated from reference gene primer amplification. The repertoire was sequenced with immunoSEQ multiplex PCR; TCRdb's copy has only in-frame clones and lacks some. The V and J calls and clone size were taken over from that table, and D and trimming were inferred from the DNA. The data contain roughly 120,000 clones, roughly 92% of them seen just once; the ten biggest clones take up around 2%. One Seattle source followed patients from active infection through their disease course.

The sequence derives from a man over 45 with COVID-19, enrolled during active disease. The specimen was peripheral blood. The chain couples TRBV15 to TRBJ1-5, with a weak D call TRBD1 (6 bases). CDR3 region: CATSRGGQPSQASNQPQHF. The CDR3 bases are TGTGCCACCAGCAGAGGGGGGCAGCCAAGTCAAGCTAGCAATCAGCCCCAGCATTTT.